The present entry profiles one TCR beta chain with its context. Its antigen target is currently unknown. The sample is drawn from a study of CXCR3-negative and CXCR3-positive naive CD8 T cells (dated by TCRdb to between 2018 and 2021). About the investigation overall: Around 140 million TRB reads were obtained in total, roughly 1.5 +/- 0.3 million reads per library. Diversity and physicochemical repertoire analyses were performed on some eleven donors pooled from two independent experiments. Naive subsets from 5 or 6 donors and memory cells from 3 donors were included in the TRBV-TRBJ cluster analysis. Results and caveats for the whole study, not just this receptor: CXCR3 expression partially decreased after cryopreservation, so most assays used freshly isolated PBMCs. TRBV-TRBJ usage was similar between naive CXCR3-negative and CXCR3-positive cells from the same donor, while memory cells showed distinct patterns. Because surface CD5, which is linked to self-reactivity in mice, was comparable between the naive subsets, TCR interaction strength was also inferred from the physicochemical properties of TRB CDR3s. Both naive subsets had comparably high repertoire diversity, while memory CD8+ T cells had much lower repertoire diversity. Compared with CXCR3-negative naive cells, CXCR3-positive naive cells had TRB CDR3s with higher hydrophobicity (lower Kidera factor 4), lower energy, and higher strength and volume indices.

Sequencing relied on a NextSeq 550. The Human TCR Profiling Kit (MiLaboratory) was used to prepare UMI-labeled 5' RACE TRB cDNA libraries. The full amount of extracted RNA was used for cDNA synthesis, and the full amount of resulting cDNA was used for PCR amplification. Libraries were prepared in parallel using an identical number of PCR cycles. Per the authors' processing: MIGEC and MiXCR extracted about 49,000 +/- 11,000 unique UMI-labeled TRB cDNA molecules per library, requiring at least two reads per UMI. An average of approximately 40,000 +/- 10,000 functional in-frame TRB CDR3 nucleotide clonotypes without stop codons was found per library. After each sample was downsampled to 5000 UMI-labeled TRB molecules, VDJtools was used to calculate diversity metrics such as normalized Shannon-Wiener and Chao1. For the central five CDR3 residues, VDJtools calculated physicochemical properties weighted by clonotype size, namely interaction energy, strength, volume and Kidera factor 4. Reprocessed by TCRdb, the reads give a single entry per CDR3 protein sequence, without DNA. These V and J calls originate from TCRdb's pipeline instead of the authors' own analysis. The sample's own table lists 85,000 to 90,000 distinct CDR3 sequences. The biggest ten clones account for around 0.82% of the sample.

From the cysteine up to the phenylalanine, the CDR3 has a length of 14 residues. Only the protein sequence is given. CDR1 and CDR2 are read off the germline V gene as MDHEN and SYDVKM. Each CD8+ T cell subset was flow-sorted in triplicate, with fewer than 350,000 cells per subset placed directly into RLT lysis buffer. To exclude memory contaminants, naive CD8+ T cells were stringently defined as CD45RO-CCR7+CD27+CD95-. Standard density gradient centrifugation was used to isolate peripheral blood mononuclear cells from buffy coats. Naive CXCR3-negative and CXCR3-positive CD8+ T cells were flow-sorted on a FACSAria III. An RNeasy Mini Kit was used to extract total RNA from the sorted cells.

This receptor was identified in a human donor in good health. Some clones in this sample may be carry-over from other donors' samples. Sequencing was performed on naive CXCR3+ CD8+ T cells from blood. According to the study, the label for this sample's cell subset or site signals: CD45RO-CCR7+CD27+CD95- naive CD8+ T cells expressing CXCR3 (TNR3+). The chain joins TRBV28 to TRBJ2-7. The CDR3 protein sequence reads: CASHKGYPSYEQYF.